This T cell receptor (beta chain) was captured in a study of blood T cell repertoires in COVID-19. Across the study: Sample material is recorded as cDNA or gDNA derived from T cells, B-cell-depleted T cells, or PBMCs.

Trimming took 1 base from V and 4 from J, leaving 4 bases between them. Germline lookup yields CDR1 LGHDT and CDR2 YNNKEL (reference sequence). The CDR3 has 12 residues. The authors' processing: The assay estimated nucleated cells by amplifying reference gene primers. The table came from immunoSEQ multiplex PCR; TCRdb's copy has only in-frame clones and leaves some out. V, J and clone size derive from that table, while D and trimming were established from the DNA sequence. This sample yields about 170,000 clones, of which about 85% are seen a single time; 2.5% to 4% belongs to the top ten. The V call is TRBV3-1 (or the pseudogene TRBV3-2), the J call TRBJ1-1; D not resolved. Source material: peripheral blood. This TCR was recovered from a human donor with acute or convalescent COVID-19. The donor label of this sample is uncertain. The CDR3 reads CASSQVGTEAFF. The CDR3 bases are TGTGCCAGCAGCCAAGTCGGCACTGAAGCTTTCTTT.